Listed below are T cell receptor beta chains from one sample, sequenced in a study of CD8+ T cells in alopecia areata. The table came from immunoSEQ multiplex PCR; TCRdb's copy has only in-frame clones and leaves some out. The sample records a few hundred thousand clones, around two fifths being singletons. Sequenced material: CD4+ T cells sorted from blood, taken at approximately week 30, from a patient treated with tofacitinib. The receptor set was obtained from a human donor with alopecia areata. Both conserved end residues are part of each CDR3. The D gene is left open where the match is weak.

D: -
V: TRBV7-2
CDR3: CASSLRPSEATQYF

D: -
V: TRBV28
CDR3: CASTNSPMGGSGYTF

D: -
V: TRBV29-1
CDR3: CRVEGGTEAFF

D: -
V: TRBV6-5
CDR3: CASSYFPTELYGYTF

D: TRBD1
V: TRBV7-9
CDR3: CAIRRDRDSDGYTF

D: -
V: TRBV6-1
CDR3: CASSSFLAPLHF

D: -
V: TRBV6-1
CDR3: CASSRGTVPNNEQFF

D: TRBD1
V: TRBV27
CDR3: CASSPYLTGLNQPQHF

D: TRBD1
V: TRBV9
CDR3: CASGRTGAVTGELFF

D: -
V: TRBV5-4
CDR3: CASSSKTGSNYGYTF

D: TRBD2
V: TRBV6-5
CDR3: CASSSAGGGTYEQYF

D: -
V: TRBV7-8
CDR3: CASSLGVVGRAGNTIYF

D: TRBD2
V: TRBV29-1
CDR3: CSVEGRGRLENEQYF

D: -
V: TRBV5-1
CDR3: CASSLAGYGFEAFF

D: -
V: TRBV18
CDR3: CASSPGPSGANVLTF

D: -
V: TRBV6-5
CDR3: CASSYSLQLIYEQYF

D: -
V: TRBV5-1
CDR3: CASTRSGSQDHEQYF

D: TRBD1
V: TRBV7-3
CDR3: CASSSQGEGGSPLHF

D: -
V: TRBV6-6
CDR3: CASSPQGNTIYF

D: -
V: TRBV6-6
CDR3: CASSSIVNEQFF

D: -
V: TRBV29-1
CDR3: CSVGIDGKLFF

D: -
V: TRBV19
CDR3: CASGGWGFGEQFF

D: TRBD1
V: TRBV7-9
CDR3: CASSTGTGADYGYTF

D: -
V: TRBV29-1
CDR3: CSVDKGIGYTF

D: TRBD1
V: TRBV6-1
CDR3: CASSAQDRAGANVLTF

D: -
V: TRBV5-1
CDR3: CASRPPDRRESYNEQFF